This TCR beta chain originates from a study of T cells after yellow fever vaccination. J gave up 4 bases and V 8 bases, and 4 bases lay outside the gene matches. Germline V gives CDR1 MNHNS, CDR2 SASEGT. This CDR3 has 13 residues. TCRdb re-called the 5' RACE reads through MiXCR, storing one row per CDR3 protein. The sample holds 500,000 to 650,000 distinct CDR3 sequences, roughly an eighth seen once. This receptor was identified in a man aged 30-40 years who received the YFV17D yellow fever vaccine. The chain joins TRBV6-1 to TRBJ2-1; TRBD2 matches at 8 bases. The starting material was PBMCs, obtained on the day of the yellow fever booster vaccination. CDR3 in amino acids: CASGKREYNEQFF. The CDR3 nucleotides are TGTGCCAGCGGTAAGCGGGAGTACAATGAGCAGTTCTTC.